The 6 T cell receptor beta chains presented below share a single source sample, sequenced in a study of control samples from healthy donors and cancer patients. Using immunoSEQ multiplex PCR, the repertoire was profiled, and TCRdb retains in-frame clones only, with some absent. The sample contains about 75,000 clones, 75% to 90% of which appear only once. The sample consisted of blood. Receptor source: a man in his fifties in good health.

The chain recombines TRBV7-2 with TRBJ2-3; TRBD1 agrees at 8 bases. Germline V gene sequence: CDR1 SGHTA, CDR2 FQGNSA. The V segment lost 5 bases and the J segment 1 base; nucleotides outside the gene matches: 5. The CDR3 has 15 amino acids. The CDR3 here is CASSLGQGGTDTQYF. The CDR3 nucleotides read TGTGCCAGCAGCCTAGGACAGGGTGGCACAGATACGCAGTATTTT. The whole variable domain, remainder taken from reference TRBV7-2 and TRBJ2-3, is GAGVSQSPSNKVTEKGKDVELRCDPISGHTALYWYRQSLGQGLEFLIYFQGNSAPDKSGLPSDRFSAERTGGSVSTLTIQRTQQEDSAVYLCASSLGQGGTDTQYFGPGTRLTVL.

The chain employs TRBV6-6 and TRBJ1-1; D is perhaps TRBD1 (5 bases). The CDR3 is made up of 13 amino acids. Germline CDR1 MNHNY, CDR2 SVGAGI (reference sequence). Trimming shortened V by 2 bases and J by 2 bases, and 6 bases separated the two germline ends. The chain's CDR3 is CASSYQGNTEAFF. CDR3 coding DNA: TGTGCCAGCAGTTACCAGGGAAACACTGAAGCTTTCTTT.

The V gene is TRBV5-1, the J gene TRBJ2-2, with TRBD2 matching over 11 bases. Germline V gene lookup returns CDR1 SGHRS and CDR2 YFSETQ. The CDR3 has 16 amino acids. The junction had 2 bases not matched to a gene; V was cut back by 4 bases and J by 0 bases. CDR3 loop: CASSPGLAANTGELFF. The DNA for the CDR3 is TGCGCCAGCAGCCCGGGACTAGCGGCGAACACCGGGGAGCTGTTTTTT. The entire variable domain, with the rest obtained from reference TRBV5-1 and TRBJ2-2, is as follows: KAGVTQTPRYLIKTRGQQVTLSCSPISGHRSVSWYQQTPGQGLQFLFEYFSETQRNKGNFPGRFSGRQFSNSRSEMNVSTLELGDSALYLCASSPGLAANTGELFFGEGSRLTVL.

The gene calls are TRBV24-1 and TRBJ2-2; D is undetermined. In germline, CDR1 is KGHDR, CDR2 SFDVKD. The CDR3 covers 14 residues. V was cut by 0 bases and J by 3 bases, with 4 bases left in between. This chain's CDR3 is CATSDLRDTGELFF. In DNA, the CDR3 is TGTGCCACCAGTGATTTGCGTGACACCGGGGAGCTGTTTTTT.

The rearrangement uses TRBV4-3 and TRBJ1-1, with 11 nucleotides matching TRBD1. V gave up 1 base and J gave up 1 base; unmatched junction bases: 5. CDR1 is LGHNA and CDR2 is YSLEER in the germline V gene. The CDR3 runs to 17 residues. CDR3 nucleotide sequence: TGCGCCAGCAGCCAAGCGGACAGGGGGCTGGGGAACACTGAAGCTTTCTTT. Encoded protein: CASSQADRGLGNTEAFF.

Here the CDR3 reads CAISVNVNYEQYF. DNA for the CDR3: TGTGCCATCAGTGTGAATGTGAATTACGAGCAGTACTTC. This rearrangement joins TRBV10-3 to TRBJ2-7; D is uncertain. The CDR3 length is 13 residues. Trimming removed 4 bases at V and 4 bases at J, with 11 bases between. Germline assignment: CDR1 ENHRY and CDR2 SYGVKD.